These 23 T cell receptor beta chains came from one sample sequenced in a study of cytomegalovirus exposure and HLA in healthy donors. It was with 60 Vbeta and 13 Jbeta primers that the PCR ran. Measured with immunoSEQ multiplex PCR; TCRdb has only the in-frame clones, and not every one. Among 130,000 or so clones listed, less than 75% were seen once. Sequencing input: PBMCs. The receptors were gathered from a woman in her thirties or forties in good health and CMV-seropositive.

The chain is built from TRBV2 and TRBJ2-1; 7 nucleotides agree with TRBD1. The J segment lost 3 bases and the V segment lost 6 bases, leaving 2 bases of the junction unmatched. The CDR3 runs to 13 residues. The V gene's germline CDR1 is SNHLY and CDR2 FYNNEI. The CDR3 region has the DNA TGTGCCAGCAGATGGACAGGCTACAATGAGCAGTTCTTC. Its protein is CASRWTGYNEQFF.

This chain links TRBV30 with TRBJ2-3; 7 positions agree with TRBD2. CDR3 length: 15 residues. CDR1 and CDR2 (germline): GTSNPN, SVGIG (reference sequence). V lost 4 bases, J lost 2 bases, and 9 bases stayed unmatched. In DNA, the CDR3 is TGTGCCTGGAAGCTCAGAGCGGGGACCACAGATACGCAGTATTTT. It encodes CAWKLRAGTTDTQYF.

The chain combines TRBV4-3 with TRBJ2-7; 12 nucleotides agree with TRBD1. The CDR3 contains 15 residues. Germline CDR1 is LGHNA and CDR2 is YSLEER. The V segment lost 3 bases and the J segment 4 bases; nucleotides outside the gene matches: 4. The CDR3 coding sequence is TGCGCCAGCAGCCAGGGGGACAGGGGGCAGTACGAGCAGTACTTC. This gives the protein CASSQGDRGQYEQYF.

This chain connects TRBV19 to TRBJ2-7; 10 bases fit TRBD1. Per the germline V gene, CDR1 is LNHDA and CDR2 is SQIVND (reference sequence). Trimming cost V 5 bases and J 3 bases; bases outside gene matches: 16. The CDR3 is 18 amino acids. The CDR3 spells CASSPTPDRGTMSYEQYF. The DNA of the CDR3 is TGTGCCAGTAGTCCCACCCCGGACAGGGGGACCATGAGCTACGAGCAGTACTTC.

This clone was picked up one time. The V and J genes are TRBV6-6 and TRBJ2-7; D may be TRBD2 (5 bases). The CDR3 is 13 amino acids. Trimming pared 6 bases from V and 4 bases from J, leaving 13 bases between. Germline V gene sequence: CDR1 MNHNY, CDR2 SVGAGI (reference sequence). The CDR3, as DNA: TGTGCCAGCAGCCCGAGAGAGGGTTACGAGCAGTACTTC. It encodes CASSPREGYEQYF.

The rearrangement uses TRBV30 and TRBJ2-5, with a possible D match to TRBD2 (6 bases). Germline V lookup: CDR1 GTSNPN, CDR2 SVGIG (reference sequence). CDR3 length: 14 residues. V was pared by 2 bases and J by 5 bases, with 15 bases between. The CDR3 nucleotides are TGTGCCTGGAGTTCGGGGGAGATTAGGGAGACCCAGTACTTC. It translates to CAWSSGEIRETQYF.

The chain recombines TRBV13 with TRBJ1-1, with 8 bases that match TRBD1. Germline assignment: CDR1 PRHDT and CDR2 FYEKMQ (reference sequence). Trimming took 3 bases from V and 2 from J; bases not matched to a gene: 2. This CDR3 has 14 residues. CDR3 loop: CASSFGQGNTEAFF. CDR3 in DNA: TGTGCCAGCAGCTTCGGACAGGGCAACACTGAAGCTTTCTTT.

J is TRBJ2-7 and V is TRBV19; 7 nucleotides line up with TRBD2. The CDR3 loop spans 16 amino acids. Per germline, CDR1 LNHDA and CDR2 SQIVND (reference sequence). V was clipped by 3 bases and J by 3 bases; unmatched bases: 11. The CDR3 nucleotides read TGTGCCAGTAGTATGGCGTCGGGGGGAACGATCTACGAGCAGTACTTC. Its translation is CASSMASGGTIYEQYF. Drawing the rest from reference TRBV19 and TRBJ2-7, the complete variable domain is DGGITQSPKYLFRKEGQNVTLSCEQNLNHDAMYWYRQDPGQGLRLIYYSQIVNDFQKGDIAEGYSVSREKKESFPLTVTSAQKNPTAFYLCASSMASGGTIYEQYFGPGTRLTVT.

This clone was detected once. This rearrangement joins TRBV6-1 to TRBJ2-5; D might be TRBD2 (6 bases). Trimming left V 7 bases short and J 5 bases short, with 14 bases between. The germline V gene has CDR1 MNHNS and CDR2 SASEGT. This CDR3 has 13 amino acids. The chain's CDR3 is CASTQTSLETQYF. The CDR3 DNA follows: TGTGCCAGCACCCAGACTAGTTTGGAGACCCAGTACTTC.

The CDR3 coding sequence is TGTGCCAGCAGCTCCCGAGAGGGGGGGAATTCTGGAAACACCATATATTTT. Amino acids: CASSSREGGNSGNTIYF. V is TRBV7-2 and J is TRBJ1-3; D might be TRBD1 (6 bases). Trimming left V 4 bases short and J 1 base short, with 17 bases between. This CDR3 comprises 17 residues. From germline, CDR1 is SGHTA and CDR2 FQGNSA. Together with reference TRBV7-2 and TRBJ1-3, the CDR3 gives the full variable domain: GAGVSQSPSNKVTEKGKDVELRCDPISGHTALYWYRQSLGQGLEFLIYFQGNSAPDKSGLPSDRFSAERTGGSVSTLTIQRTQQEDSAVYLCASSSREGGNSGNTIYFGEGSWLTVV.

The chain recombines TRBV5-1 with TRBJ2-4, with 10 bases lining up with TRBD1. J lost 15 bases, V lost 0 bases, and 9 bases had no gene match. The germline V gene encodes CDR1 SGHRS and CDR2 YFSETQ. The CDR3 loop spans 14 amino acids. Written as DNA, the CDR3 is TGCGCCAGCAGCTTGGGACAGGGGGCTGCCGTTGGGTACTTC. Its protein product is CASSLGQGAAVGYF.

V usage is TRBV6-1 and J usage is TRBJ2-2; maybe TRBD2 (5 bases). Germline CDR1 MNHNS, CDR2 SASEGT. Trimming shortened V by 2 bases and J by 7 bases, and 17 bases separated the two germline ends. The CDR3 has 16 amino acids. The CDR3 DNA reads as TGTGCCAGCAGTGAATACGCTAACCGGGGAGTCGGGGAGCTGTTTTTT. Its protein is CASSEYANRGVGELFF.

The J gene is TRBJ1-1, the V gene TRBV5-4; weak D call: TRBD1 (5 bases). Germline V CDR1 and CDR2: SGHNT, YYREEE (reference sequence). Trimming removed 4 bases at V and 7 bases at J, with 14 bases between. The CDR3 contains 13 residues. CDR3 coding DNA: TGTGCCAGCAGCCAAGGGTGGGGGGTTGAAGCTTTCTTT. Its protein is CASSQGWGVEAFF.

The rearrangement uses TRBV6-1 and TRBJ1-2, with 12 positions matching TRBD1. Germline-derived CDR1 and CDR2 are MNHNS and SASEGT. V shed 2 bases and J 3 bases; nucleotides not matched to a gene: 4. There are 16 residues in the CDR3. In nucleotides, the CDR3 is TGTGCCAGCAGTGAAACCGGGACAGGGGGCGACTATGGCTACACCTTC. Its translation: CASSETGTGGDYGYTF.

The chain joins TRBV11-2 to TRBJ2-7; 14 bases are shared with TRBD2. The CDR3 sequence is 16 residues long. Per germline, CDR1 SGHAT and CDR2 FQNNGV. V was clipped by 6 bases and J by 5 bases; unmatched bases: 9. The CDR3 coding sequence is TGTGCCAGCAGGCGAACCGGGACTAGCGGGAGAAACGAGCAGTACTTC. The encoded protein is CASRRTGTSGRNEQYF.

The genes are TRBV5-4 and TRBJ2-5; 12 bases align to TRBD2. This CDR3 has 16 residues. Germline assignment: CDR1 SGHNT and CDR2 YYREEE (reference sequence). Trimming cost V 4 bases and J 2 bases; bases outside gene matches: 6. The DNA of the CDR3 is TGTGCCAGCAGCACCGGACTAGCGGGAACACAAGAGACCCAGTACTTC. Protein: CASSTGLAGTQETQYF.

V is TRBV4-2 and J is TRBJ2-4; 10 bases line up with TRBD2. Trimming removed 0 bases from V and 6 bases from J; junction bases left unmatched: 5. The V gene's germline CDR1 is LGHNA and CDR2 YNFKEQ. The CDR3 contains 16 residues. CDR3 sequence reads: CASSQDGSGGANIQYF. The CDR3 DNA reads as TGTGCCAGCAGCCAAGATGGGAGCGGGGGGGCAAACATTCAGTACTTC.

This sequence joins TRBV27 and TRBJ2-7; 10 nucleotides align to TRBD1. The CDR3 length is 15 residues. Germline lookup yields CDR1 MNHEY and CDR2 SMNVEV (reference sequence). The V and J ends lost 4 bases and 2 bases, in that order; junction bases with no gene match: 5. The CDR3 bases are TGTGCCAGCAGTTCCATGGGACAGGGGCCCTACGAGCAGTACTTC. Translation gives CASSSMGQGPYEQYF.

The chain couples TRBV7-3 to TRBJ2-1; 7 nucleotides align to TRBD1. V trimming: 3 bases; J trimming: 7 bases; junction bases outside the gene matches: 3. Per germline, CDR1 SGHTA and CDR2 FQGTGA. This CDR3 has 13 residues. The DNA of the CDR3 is TGTGCCAGCAGCTTGGGGACAGTGAATGAGCAGTTCTTC. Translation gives CASSLGTVNEQFF.

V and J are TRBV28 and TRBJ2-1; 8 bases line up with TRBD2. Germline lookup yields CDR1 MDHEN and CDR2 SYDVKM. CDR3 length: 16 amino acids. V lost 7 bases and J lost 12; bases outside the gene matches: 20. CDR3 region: CASTSLASGPNGGQFF. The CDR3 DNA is TGTGCCAGCACCTCTTTAGCTAGCGGGCCGAATGGTGGGCAGTTCTTC.

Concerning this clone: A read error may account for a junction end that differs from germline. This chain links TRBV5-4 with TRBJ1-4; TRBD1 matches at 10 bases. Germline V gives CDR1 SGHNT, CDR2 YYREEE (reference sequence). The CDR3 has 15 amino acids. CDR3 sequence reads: CASSPGTGENEKLFF. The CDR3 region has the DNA TGCGCCAGCAGCCCGGGGACAGGGGAGAATGAAAAACTGTTTTTT.

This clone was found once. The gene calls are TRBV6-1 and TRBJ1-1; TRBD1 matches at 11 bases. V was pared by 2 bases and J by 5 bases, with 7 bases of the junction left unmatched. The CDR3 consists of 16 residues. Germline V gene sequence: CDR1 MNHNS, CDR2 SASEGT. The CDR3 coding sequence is TGTGCCAGCAGTGAAAAGGGACAGGGGGTGAGGACTGAAGCTTTCTTT. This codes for CASSEKGQGVRTEAFF.

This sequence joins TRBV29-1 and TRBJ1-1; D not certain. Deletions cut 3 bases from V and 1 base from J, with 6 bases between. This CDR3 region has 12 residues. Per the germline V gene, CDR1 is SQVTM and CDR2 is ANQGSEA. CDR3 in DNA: TGCAGCGTTGATGAGCCGAACACTGAAGCTTTCTTT. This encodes CSVDEPNTEAFF.